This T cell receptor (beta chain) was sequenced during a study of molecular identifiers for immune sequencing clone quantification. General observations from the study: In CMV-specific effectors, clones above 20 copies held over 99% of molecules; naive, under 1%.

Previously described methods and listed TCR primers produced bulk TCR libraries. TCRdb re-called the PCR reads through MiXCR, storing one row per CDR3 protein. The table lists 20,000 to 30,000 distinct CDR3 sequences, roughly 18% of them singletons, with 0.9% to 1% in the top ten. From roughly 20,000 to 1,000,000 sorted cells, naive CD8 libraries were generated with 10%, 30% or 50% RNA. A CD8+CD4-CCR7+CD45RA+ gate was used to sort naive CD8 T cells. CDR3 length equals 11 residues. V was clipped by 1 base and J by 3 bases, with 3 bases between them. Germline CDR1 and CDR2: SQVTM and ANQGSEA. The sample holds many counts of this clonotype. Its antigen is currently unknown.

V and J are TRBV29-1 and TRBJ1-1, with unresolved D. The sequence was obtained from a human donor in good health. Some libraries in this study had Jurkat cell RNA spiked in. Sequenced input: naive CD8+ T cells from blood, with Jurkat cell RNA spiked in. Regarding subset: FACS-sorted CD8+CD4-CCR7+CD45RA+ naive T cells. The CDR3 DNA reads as TGCAGCGTTGAAGGGGACACTGAAGCTTTCTTT. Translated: CSVEGDTEAFF.